This is a list of T cell receptor beta chains from one sample in a study of blood T cell repertoires in COVID-19. Assay used: immunoSEQ multiplex PCR; TCRdb lists only in-frame clones, some missing. The sample shows about 270,000 clones, roughly nine tenths of them seen only once. The sequenced sample was PBMCs or T cells enriched from blood (not recorded which). The receptor set was obtained from a woman in her forties or fifties who had recovered from COVID-19. Both conserved end residues are part of each CDR3. The order of the fields is D gene, V gene, J gene, CDR3 protein. A D gene is named only where the DNA matches it firmly.

NA	TRBV6-5	TRBJ1-3	CASSYSRNSGNTIYF
NA	TRBV7-9	TRBJ1-2	CASSLGQEVYGYTF
TRBD1	TRBV7-3	TRBJ1-1	CASSPLQGASEAFF
NA	TRBV24-1	TRBJ2-6	CATSGAGANVLTF
TRBD1	TRBV28	TRBJ1-1	CASSKTQTSWTGDF
NA	TRBV29-1	TRBJ1-1	CSVPGQGFEAFF
NA	TRBV18	TRBJ2-5	CASSRSGVETQYF
TRBD1	TRBV30	TRBJ1-3	CAWRTGRANTIYF
NA	TRBV5-6	TRBJ1-1	CASSIGGTAEVIGAFF
NA	TRBV28	TRBJ2-7	CASSLIQGGYEQYF
NA	TRBV7-2	TRBJ1-2	CASSLYSNYGYTF
NA	TRBV28	TRBJ2-2	CASSREANTGELFF
TRBD1	TRBV29-1	TRBJ2-2	CSVRQGADTGELFF